This T cell receptor beta chain is drawn from a study of spatial heterogeneity in lung cancer. About the research overall: Follow-up PBMC samples were sequenced when available, at a median of roughly 25 months after resection. Study outcomes and limitations: Expanded tumor TCRs that were ubiquitous appeared in blood more at resection than follow-up.

The time point denotes: blood at routine non-recurrence follow-up after resection. Sequencing covered unsorted whole RNA taken from tumor, nontumor lung or frozen PBMC. Individual TCR cDNA molecules each bore their own unique molecular identifier. TCRdb fed the 5' RACE reads into MiXCR, producing one record per CDR3 protein. This table holds roughly 26,000 distinct CDR3 sequences, approximately 6% found once. V was trimmed by 7 bases and J by 1 base, leaving 8 bases between them. CDR3 length equals 12 residues. Per the germline V gene, CDR1 is MNHNS and CDR2 is SASEGT. This clonotype was counted at least ten times. Its specificity is not known.

The sequence was obtained from a male donor with early-stage non-small cell lung cancer. V usage is TRBV6-1 and J usage is TRBJ2-7; D perhaps matches TRBD2 (5 bases). Sequencing used PBMCs, obtained at follow-up. The CDR3 DNA follows: TGTGCCAGCAACGGAGGATCCTACGAGCAGTACGTC. It translates to CASNGGSYEQYV.